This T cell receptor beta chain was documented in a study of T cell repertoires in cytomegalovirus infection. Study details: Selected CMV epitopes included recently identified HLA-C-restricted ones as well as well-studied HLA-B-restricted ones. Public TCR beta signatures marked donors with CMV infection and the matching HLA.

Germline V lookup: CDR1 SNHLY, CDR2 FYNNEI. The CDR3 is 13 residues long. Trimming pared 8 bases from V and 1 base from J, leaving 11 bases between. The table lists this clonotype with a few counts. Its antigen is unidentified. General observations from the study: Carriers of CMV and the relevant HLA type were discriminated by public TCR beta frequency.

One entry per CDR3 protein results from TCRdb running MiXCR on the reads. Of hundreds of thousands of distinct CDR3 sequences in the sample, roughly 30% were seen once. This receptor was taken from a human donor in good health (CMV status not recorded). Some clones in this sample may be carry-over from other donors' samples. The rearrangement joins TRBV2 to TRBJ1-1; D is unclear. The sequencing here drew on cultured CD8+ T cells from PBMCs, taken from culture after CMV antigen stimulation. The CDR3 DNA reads TGTGCCAGCCGAAAGGATCGGAACACTGAAGCTTTCTTT. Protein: CASRKDRNTEAFF.